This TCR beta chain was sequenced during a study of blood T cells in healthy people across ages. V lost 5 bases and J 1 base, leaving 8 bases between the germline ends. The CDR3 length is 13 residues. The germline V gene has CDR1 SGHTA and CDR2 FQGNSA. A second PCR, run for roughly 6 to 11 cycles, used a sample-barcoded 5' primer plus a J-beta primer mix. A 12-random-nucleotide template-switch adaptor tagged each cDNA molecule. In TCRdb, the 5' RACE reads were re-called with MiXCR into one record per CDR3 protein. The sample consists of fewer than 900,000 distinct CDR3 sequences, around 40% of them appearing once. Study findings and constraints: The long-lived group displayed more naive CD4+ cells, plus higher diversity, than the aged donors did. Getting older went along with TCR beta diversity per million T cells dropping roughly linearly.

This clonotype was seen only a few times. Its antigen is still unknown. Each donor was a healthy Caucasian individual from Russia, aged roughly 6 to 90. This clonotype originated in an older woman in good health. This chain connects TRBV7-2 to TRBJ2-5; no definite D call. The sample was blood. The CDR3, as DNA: TGTGCCAGCAGCGCCATCCCCCAAGAGACCCAGTACTTC. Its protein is CASSAIPQETQYF.